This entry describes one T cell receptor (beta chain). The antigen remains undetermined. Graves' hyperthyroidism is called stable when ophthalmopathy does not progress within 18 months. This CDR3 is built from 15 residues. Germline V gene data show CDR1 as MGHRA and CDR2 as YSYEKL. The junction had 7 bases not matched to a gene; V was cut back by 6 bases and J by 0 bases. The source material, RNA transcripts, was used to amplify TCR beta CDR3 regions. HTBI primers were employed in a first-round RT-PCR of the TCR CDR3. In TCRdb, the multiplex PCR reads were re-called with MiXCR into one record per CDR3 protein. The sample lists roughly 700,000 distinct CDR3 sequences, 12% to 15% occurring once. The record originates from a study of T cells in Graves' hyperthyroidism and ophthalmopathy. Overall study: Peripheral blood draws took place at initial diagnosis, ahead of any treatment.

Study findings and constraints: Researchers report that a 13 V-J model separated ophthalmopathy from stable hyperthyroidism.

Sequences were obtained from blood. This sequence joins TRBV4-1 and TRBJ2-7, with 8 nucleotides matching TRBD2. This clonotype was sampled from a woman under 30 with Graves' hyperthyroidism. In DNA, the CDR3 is TGCGCCAGCAGAACCCAGGCGGGAGGCTCCTACGAGCAGTACTTC. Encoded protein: CASRTQAGGSYEQYF.